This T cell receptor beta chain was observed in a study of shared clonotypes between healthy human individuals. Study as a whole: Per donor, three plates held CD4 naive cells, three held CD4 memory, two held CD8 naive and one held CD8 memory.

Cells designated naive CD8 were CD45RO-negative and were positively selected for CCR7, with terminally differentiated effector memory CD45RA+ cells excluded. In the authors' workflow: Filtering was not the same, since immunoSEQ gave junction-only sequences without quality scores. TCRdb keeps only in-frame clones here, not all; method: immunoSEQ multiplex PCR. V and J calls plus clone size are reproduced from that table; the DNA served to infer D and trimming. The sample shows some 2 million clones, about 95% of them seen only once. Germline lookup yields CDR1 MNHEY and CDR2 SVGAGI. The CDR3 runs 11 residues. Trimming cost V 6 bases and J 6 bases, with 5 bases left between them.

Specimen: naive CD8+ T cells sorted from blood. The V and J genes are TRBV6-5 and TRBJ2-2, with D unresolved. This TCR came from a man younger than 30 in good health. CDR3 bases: TGTGCCAGCAGGACCGCCGGGGAGCTGTTTTTT. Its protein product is CASRTAGELFF.